Sequencing of this TCR beta chain was carried out in a study of blood T cell repertoires in COVID-19. The wider study: Samples taken during acute and convalescent COVID-19 were collected in the United States, Italy and Spain. PBMCs, B-cell-depleted T cells, or T cells provided the cDNA or gDNA that made up the material.

Recruited during active infection, patients (from Seattle) were subsequently followed longitudinally. Measured with immunoSEQ multiplex PCR; TCRdb has only the in-frame clones, and not every one. The table records under 65,000 clones, approximately 87% of them present only once. CDR3 length: 19 amino acids. Germline CDR1 LNHDA, CDR2 SQIVND (reference sequence). Trimming removed 3 bases from V and 4 bases from J; junction bases left unmatched: 18. This clone was observed a single time. The gene calls are TRBV19 and TRBJ1-1; TRBD1 aligns across 9 bases. Source material: peripheral blood. The source is a woman aged 60 to 75 with COVID-19, enrolled during active disease. CDR3 in DNA: TGTGCCAGTAGTATGAATGGGGCCTCGGGACAGGGTGTAGGCACTGAAGCTTTCTTT. Residues: CASSMNGASGQGVGTEAFF.